This T cell receptor (beta chain) came from a study of T cells in Graves' hyperthyroidism and ophthalmopathy. Ophthalmopathy cases met thresholds of Clinical Activity Score at least 3, NOSPECS grade at least 4 and duration under 3 months. The germline gives CDR1 MNHNS, CDR2 SASEGT. V gave up 6 bases and J gave up 6 bases; unmatched junction bases: 5. The CDR3 sequence is 15 residues long. Amplification of TCR beta CDR3 regions was performed using RNA transcripts as template. Initially, a first-round RT-PCR of the TCR CDR3 employed the HTBI primer set. TCRdb itself ran the multiplex PCR reads through MiXCR, one entry per CDR3 protein. Altogether 490,000 or so distinct CDR3 sequences are present, roughly 22% being singletons, with the ten largest covering about half.

V is TRBV6-1 and J is TRBJ2-2; 12 bases are a match to TRBD2. The TCR originated in a woman in her sixties or seventies with Graves' ophthalmopathy. Source material: blood. This CDR3 is CASSFLAGGAGELFF. CDR3 nucleotides: TGTGCCAGCAGCTTTCTAGCGGGAGGGGCCGGGGAGCTGTTTTTT.